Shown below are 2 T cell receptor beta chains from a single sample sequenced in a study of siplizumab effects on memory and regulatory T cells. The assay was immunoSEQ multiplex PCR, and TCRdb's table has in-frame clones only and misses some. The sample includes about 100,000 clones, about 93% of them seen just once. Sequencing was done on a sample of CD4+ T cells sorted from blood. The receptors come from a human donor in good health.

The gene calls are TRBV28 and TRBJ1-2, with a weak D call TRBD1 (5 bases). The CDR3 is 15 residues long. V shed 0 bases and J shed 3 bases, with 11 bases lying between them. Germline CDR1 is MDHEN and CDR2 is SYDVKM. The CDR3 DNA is TGTGCCAGCAGTTTATGGGGGGGACTGTACTATGGCTACACCTTC. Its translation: CASSLWGGLYYGYTF.

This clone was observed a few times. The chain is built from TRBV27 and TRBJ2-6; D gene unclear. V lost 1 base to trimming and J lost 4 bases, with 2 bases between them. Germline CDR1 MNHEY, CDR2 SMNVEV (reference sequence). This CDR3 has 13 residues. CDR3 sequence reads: CASSLWGANVLTF. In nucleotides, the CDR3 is TGTGCCAGCAGTTTATGGGGGGCCAACGTCCTGACTTTC.